This T cell receptor (beta chain) was sequenced during a study of T cell responses to AZD1222 COVID-19 vaccine. General study points: Vaccine-associated CD4 TCRs ranged over spike, dominating at 160-218 and 743-854. Donors skewed white British and female; clonal diversity was possibly underestimated.

In the case of this clone: Its antigen is unknown.

Germline V lookup: CDR1 SGHTA, CDR2 FQGNSA. The CDR3 is made up of 13 amino acids. The germline V and J ends were trimmed by 1 base and 4 bases, with 7 bases remaining between them. Clones were sequenced by immunoSEQ multiplex PCR, and TCRdb holds only the in-frame ones, with some missing. The repertoire consists of 110,000 or so clones, with 85% to 90% occurring once and the leading ten covering 2.5% to 3.5%. This TCR derives from an adult who received the AZD1222 COVID-19 vaccine. The chain has TRBV7-2 and TRBJ2-5, with unresolved D. The specimen was peripheral blood, collected 28 days after the second AZD1222 dose. The CDR3 coding sequence is TGTGCCAGCAGCTTAGGCTACTCAGAGACCCAGTACTTC. This codes for CASSLGYSETQYF.